This record looks at one T cell receptor (beta chain) sequence and its context. What it binds is unknown. CDR1 and CDR2 from the germline V gene are PRHDT and FYEKMQ (reference sequence). The CDR3 sequence is 13 residues long. The V and J ends lost 6 bases and 3 bases respectively, with 10 bases between them. The sample belongs to a study of T cell repertoires in cytomegalovirus infection. In TCRdb, the reads were re-called with MiXCR into one record per CDR3 protein. The sample includes roughly 800,000 distinct CDR3 sequences, about 29% seen only once; the top ten take around 12%. J is TRBJ2-3 and V is TRBV13; D is tentatively TRBD1 or TRBD2 (6 bases each). The receptor comes from a human donor in good health (CMV status not recorded). Some clones in this sample may be carry-over from other donors' samples. The sequencing here drew on cultured CD8+ T cells from PBMCs, taken from culture after CMV antigen stimulation. CDR3 protein: CASRIGGTDTQYF. The DNA of the CDR3 is TGTGCCAGCAGAATAGGGGGGACAGATACGCAGTATTTT.